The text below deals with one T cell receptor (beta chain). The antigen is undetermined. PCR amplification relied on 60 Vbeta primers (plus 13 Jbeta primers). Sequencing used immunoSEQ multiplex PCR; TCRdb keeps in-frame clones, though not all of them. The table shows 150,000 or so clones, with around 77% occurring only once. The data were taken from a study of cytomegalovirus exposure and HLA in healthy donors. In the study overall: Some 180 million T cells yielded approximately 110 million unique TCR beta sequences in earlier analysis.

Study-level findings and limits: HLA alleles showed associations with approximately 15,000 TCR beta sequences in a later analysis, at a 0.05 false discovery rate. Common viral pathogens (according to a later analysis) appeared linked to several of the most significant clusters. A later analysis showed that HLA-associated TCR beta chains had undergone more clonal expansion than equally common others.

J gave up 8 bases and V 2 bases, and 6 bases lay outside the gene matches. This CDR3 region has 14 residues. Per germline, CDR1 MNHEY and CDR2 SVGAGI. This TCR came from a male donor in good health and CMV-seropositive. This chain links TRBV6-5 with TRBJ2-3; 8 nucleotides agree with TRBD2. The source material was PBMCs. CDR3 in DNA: TGTGCCAGCAGTTACGATAGCGGGACGGGTACGCAGTATTTT. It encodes CASSYDSGTGTQYF.